This T cell receptor beta chain stems from a study of blood T cell repertoires in COVID-19. Across the whole study: Nucleic acid was either cDNA or gDNA, and it came from T cells, B-cell-depleted T cells, or PBMCs.

The junction had 4 bases not matched to a gene; V was cut back by 4 bases and J by 0 bases. Germline assignment: CDR1 SGHNT and CDR2 YYREEE (reference sequence). The length of the CDR3 is 15 residues. Original processing methods: Scientists estimated how many nucleated cells there were by amplifying reference gene primers. Here immunoSEQ multiplex PCR was the method, and the copy in TCRdb shows in-frame clones only, minus some. V and J calls and clone size follow that table, whereas D and trimming were derived from the DNA. The repertoire holds 330,000 or so clones, roughly 84% seen once, with around 3% in the top ten.

The rearrangement uses TRBV5-4 and TRBJ2-3, with TRBD2 matching over 8 bases. The origin of this receptor is a woman aged 25-40 years who had recovered from COVID-19. Sequencing input: PBMCs or T cells enriched from blood (not recorded which). CDR3 region: CASSPSGYSTDTQYF. Written as DNA, the CDR3 is TGTGCCAGCAGCCCTAGCGGGTACAGCACAGATACGCAGTATTTT.